The sequence of this T cell receptor beta chain was determined in a study of blood T cell repertoires in COVID-19. Whole-study context: Acute-phase and convalescent COVID-19 samples originated in the United States, Italy and Spain.

With 0 bases removed from V and 4 bases from J, the gap between germline ends came to 13 bases. Germline CDR1 and CDR2: SGHNT and YYREEE (reference sequence). CDR3 size: 16 residues. Original data processing: Amplification of reference gene primers provided the estimated nucleated cell counts. Sequenced by immunoSEQ multiplex PCR; TCRdb stores in-frame clones only, minus some. V, J and clone size were drawn from that table, and D and trimming were deduced from the DNA. The table lists roughly 120,000 clones, about nine tenths of them singletons, with approximately 3.5% in the top ten. The receptor was derived from a man aged 50 to 59 with active COVID-19. The sequencing input was peripheral blood. The chain employs TRBV5-4 and TRBJ2-2, with D tentatively TRBD2 (5 bases). The CDR3 loop is CASSLASGEFTGELFF. Here the CDR3 DNA reads TGTGCCAGCAGCTTGGCGTCCGGGGAGTTCACCGGGGAGCTGTTTTTT.